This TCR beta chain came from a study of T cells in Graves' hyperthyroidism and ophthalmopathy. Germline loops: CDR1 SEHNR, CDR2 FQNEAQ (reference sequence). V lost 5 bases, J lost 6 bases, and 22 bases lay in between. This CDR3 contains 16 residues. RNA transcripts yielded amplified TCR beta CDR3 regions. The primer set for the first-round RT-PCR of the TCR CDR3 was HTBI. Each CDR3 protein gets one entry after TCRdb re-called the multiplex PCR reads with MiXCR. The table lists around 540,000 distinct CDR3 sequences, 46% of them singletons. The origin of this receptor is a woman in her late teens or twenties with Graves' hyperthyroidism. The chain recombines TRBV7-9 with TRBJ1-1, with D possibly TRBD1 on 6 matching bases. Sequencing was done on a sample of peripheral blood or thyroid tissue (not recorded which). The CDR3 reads CASSTRQEGGSAEAFF. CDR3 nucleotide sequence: TGTGCCAGCAGCACCCGACAGGAGGGGGGATCGGCTGAAGCTTTCTTT.